These 19 T cell receptor beta chains share one sample of origin, sequenced in a study of T cell repertoires in ileal Crohn's disease. Sequenced by immunoSEQ multiplex PCR; TCRdb stores in-frame clones only, minus some. The table has 13,000 to 15,000 clones, nearly 80% seen once. Sequenced: ileal tissue. The receptor set was obtained from an adult with Crohn's disease.

The chain has TRBV13 and TRBJ2-3, with 11 nucleotides matching TRBD2. The germline gives CDR1 PRHDT, CDR2 FYEKMQ (reference sequence). V shed 5 bases and J 1 base; nucleotides not matched to a gene: 20. The CDR3 consists of 21 residues. The CDR3 loop reads CASSMLHRISGGAGGTDTQYF. The CDR3 region has the DNA TGTGCCAGCAGCATGCTACACCGAATTAGCGGGGGGGCCGGGGGCACAGATACGCAGTATTTT.

To note about this clone: Other DNA sequences in the same sample also yield this CDR3. The CDR3 nucleotides read TGTGCCAGCAGCTTAGGCCTCGAGCAGTACTTC. This sequence encodes CASSLGLEQYF. This sequence joins TRBV13 and TRBJ2-7; no clear D gene. There are 11 residues in the CDR3. The V and J ends lost 0 bases and 6 bases respectively, with 3 bases between them. CDR1 is PRHDT and CDR2 is FYEKMQ in the germline V gene (reference sequence).

A single count supports this clone. The V gene is TRBV5-3, the J gene TRBJ2-5, with no clear D. TRBV5-3 falls under the ORF class, with uncertain function. The CDR3 totals 17 residues. V dropped 3 bases and J dropped 5 bases, with 23 bases sitting between them. DNA of the CDR3: TGTGCCAGAAGCTCCCCTATTCGACCGAAAAGCGAGGAGACCCAGTACTTC. Amino acids: CARSSPIRPKSEETQYF.

This rearrangement joins TRBV10-3 to TRBJ1-5; 7 nucleotides align to TRBD1. The CDR3 runs 14 residues. J gave up 0 bases and V 6 bases, and 2 bases lay outside the gene matches. Germline values: CDR1 ENHRY, CDR2 SYGVKD. The CDR3 DNA reads TGTGCCATCAGAACAGGGGATAGCAATCAGCCCCAGCATTTT. It yields the protein CAIRTGDSNQPQHF.

V is TRBV10-3 and J is TRBJ2-3, with D tentatively TRBD2 (5 bases). The CDR3 sequence is 15 residues long. The ends were cut back, 7 bases at V and 6 bases at J, with 20 bases in the middle. Per the germline V gene, CDR1 is ENHRY and CDR2 is SYGVKD. In DNA form, the CDR3 reads TGTGCCATCAATTCCCCTGCGGTCACGGGGGATACGCAGTATTTT. It is translated as CAINSPAVTGDTQYF.

The rearrangement links TRBV30 to TRBJ1-2; D might be TRBD1 (6 bases). The V end lost 3 bases, the J end lost 1 base, and 9 bases lay between the germline ends. Germline V gives CDR1 GTSNPN, CDR2 SVGIG (reference sequence). The CDR3 covers 13 residues. The CDR3 is CAWSEQGNYGYTF. CDR3 in DNA: TGTGCCTGGAGCGAACAGGGTAACTATGGCTACACCTTC.

V gene TRBV28 combines with J gene TRBJ1-4, with D perhaps TRBD1 (6 bases). The CDR3 contains 16 residues. Germline CDR1 is MDHEN and CDR2 is SYDVKM. The V end was cut by 7 bases, the J end by 5 bases, with 20 bases between. DNA for the CDR3: TGTGCCAGCATAGGACAGAAGGGTACGATAAATGAAAAACTGTTTTTT. Amino acids: CASIGQKGTINEKLFF. Supplemented by reference TRBV28 and TRBJ1-4, the full variable domain reads DVKVTQSSRYLVKRTGEKVFLECVQDMDHENMFWYRQDPGLGLRLIYFSYDVKMKEKGDIPEGYSVSREKKERFSLILESASTNQTSMYLCASIGQKGTINEKLFFGSGTQLSVL.

The rearrangement joins TRBV18 to TRBJ1-2; TRBD1 matches 7 bases. With V trimmed by 5 bases and J by 2 bases, 5 bases remained unmatched. The germline gives CDR1 KGHSH, CDR2 LQKENI. There are 14 residues in the CDR3. In DNA form, the CDR3 reads TGTGCCAGCTCATTTGGGACAGAGAACTATGGCTACACCTTC. This codes for CASSFGTENYGYTF.

This clone was counted between two and nine times. The CDR3 is CASSLNVGQHNSPLHF. The CDR3 nucleotides read TGTGCCAGCTCACTAAATGTAGGACAGCATAATTCACCCCTCCACTTT. The V and J genes are TRBV18 and TRBJ1-6; tentatively, D is TRBD1 (6 bases). This CDR3 has 16 residues. V was pared by 4 bases and J by 5 bases, with 15 bases between. Per the germline V gene, CDR1 is KGHSH and CDR2 is LQKENI.

The V and J genes are TRBV28 and TRBJ2-6; D gene uncertain. Germline CDR1 is MDHEN and CDR2 is SYDVKM. This CDR3 is 13 amino acids long. V was trimmed by 7 bases and J by 0 bases, leaving 4 bases between them. This CDR3 is CASIRSGANVLTF. DNA of the CDR3: TGTGCCAGCATTCGCTCTGGGGCCAACGTCCTGACTTTC.

CDR3 DNA: TGCGCCAGCACGTTGGGTACCGTACTGAGGGCAGATACGCAGTATTTT. As protein: CASTLGTVLRADTQYF. The chain carries TRBV5-1 and TRBJ2-3; TRBD2 is a possible D gene (5 bases). CDR1 is SGHRS and CDR2 is YFSETQ in the germline V gene. The CDR3 totals 16 residues. V lost 6 bases and J 4 bases, leaving 21 bases between the germline ends.

This clone was found a few times. V usage is TRBV14 and J usage is TRBJ1-1; no clear D. Germline CDR1 is SGHDN and CDR2 is FVKESK. This CDR3 has 17 residues. V lost 1 base and J lost 0, with 15 bases in between. CDR3 sequence (DNA): TGTGCCAGCAGCCAAGGCTTATTTTGGACTCTGAACACTGAAGCTTTCTTT. It yields the protein CASSQGLFWTLNTEAFF.

This clone appeared once. CDR3 residues: CASRETPGVNSPLHF. The CDR3 DNA sequence: TGCGCCAGCAGGGAAACCCCGGGGGTCAATTCACCCCTCCACTTT. The V call is TRBV5-1, the J call TRBJ1-6; TRBD1 is a possible D gene (5 bases). Germline values: CDR1 SGHRS, CDR2 YFSETQ. The CDR3 sequence is 15 residues long. The germline V and J ends were trimmed by 5 bases and 7 bases, with 16 bases remaining between them.

The chain carries TRBV5-1 and TRBJ1-1; 8 bases agree with TRBD1. The CDR3 spans 14 residues. Germline CDR1 reads SGHRS; CDR2 reads YFSETQ. Trimming at V came to 5 bases and at J to 10 bases, leaving 13 bases not matched to a gene. This CDR3 reads CASRGGQGLQVAFF. CDR3 nucleotides: TGCGCCAGCAGAGGAGGACAGGGCCTTCAGGTAGCTTTCTTT. The complete variable domain, with remaining parts taken from reference TRBV5-1 and TRBJ1-1, reads KAGVTQTPRYLIKTRGQQVTLSCSPISGHRSVSWYQQTPGQGLQFLFEYFSETQRNKGNFPGRFSGRQFSNSRSEMNVSTLELGDSALYLCASRGGQGLQVAFFGQGTRLTVV.

The chain is built from TRBV30 and TRBJ1-6; 8 bases align to TRBD1. The CDR3 runs 14 residues. Germline V CDR1 and CDR2: GTSNPN, SVGIG (reference sequence). Trimming removed 2 bases from V and 10 bases from J; junction bases left unmatched: 7. CDR3 coding DNA: TGTGCCTGGAGTTGGACAGGGCAGCGGTCACCCCTCCACTTT. This codes for CAWSWTGQRSPLHF.

J is TRBJ2-3 and V is TRBV4-2, with 11 bases aligning to TRBD2. The CDR3 contains 18 residues. After removal of 0 bases from V and 0 bases from J, the junction contained 5 bases not matched to a gene. Germline CDR1 is LGHNA and CDR2 is YNFKEQ. CDR3 bases: TGTGCCAGCAGCCAAGATCTACTAGCGGGGGTAAGCACAGATACGCAGTATTTT. It is translated as CASSQDLLAGVSTDTQYF.

The chain employs TRBV2 and TRBJ2-3; 7 bases line up with TRBD1. The CDR3 sequence is 12 residues long. Germline V CDR1 and CDR2: SNHLY, FYNNEI. Trimming at V came to 4 bases and at J to 6 bases, leaving 1 base not matched to a gene. Written as DNA, the CDR3 is TGTGCCAGCAGTGCACAGGGGGATACGCAGTATTTT. Residues: CASSAQGDTQYF.

The chain has TRBV28 and TRBJ1-6, with 7 bases lining up with TRBD1. Germline V gene lookup returns CDR1 MDHEN and CDR2 SYDVKM. J was trimmed by 9 bases and V by 4 bases; bases with no gene match: 15. There are 17 residues in the CDR3. DNA of the CDR3: TGTGCCAGCAGTTACGTCTTGACAGGGATCCTCGGTTCACCCCTCCACTTT. Encoded protein: CASSYVLTGILGSPLHF.

This clone was picked up one time. The rearrangement uses TRBV11-2 and TRBJ2-7, with 7 bases fitting TRBD2. Germline CDR1 is SGHAT and CDR2 is FQNNGV. CDR3 length equals 15 residues. Trimming took 2 bases from V and 2 from J; bases not matched to a gene: 6. The CDR3 DNA is TGTGCCAGCAGCTTAAGCCTAGCGGTAACCTACGAGCAGTACTTC. This encodes CASSLSLAVTYEQYF.